The 24 T cell receptor beta chains presented below share a single source sample, sequenced in a study of shared clonotypes between healthy human individuals. Data came from immunoSEQ multiplex PCR; TCRdb stores just in-frame clones and leaves some out. The sample records 2 million to 2.5 million clones, approximately 96% being singletons. The sample was naive CD4+ T cells sorted from blood. Subset specified: CD45RA+ positively selected. The receptors were gathered from a man in his late teens or twenties in good health.

The genes are TRBV4-1 and TRBJ2-1; 9 positions agree with TRBD1. The CDR3 is 16 residues long. Germline CDR1 MGHRA, CDR2 YSYEKL. J gave up 7 bases and V 0 bases, and 7 bases lay outside the gene matches. In DNA, the CDR3 is TGCGCCAGCAGCCAAGATCGGTGGGGACAGGGTAATGAGCAGTTCTTC. It codes for CASSQDRWGQGNEQFF.

The chain employs TRBV2 and TRBJ2-4; either TRBD1 or TRBD2 may fit D (5 bases each). CDR3 length: 14 residues. With 4 bases removed from V and 8 bases from J, the gap between germline ends came to 15 bases. Germline loops: CDR1 SNHLY, CDR2 FYNNEI. CDR3: CASSVSGASDIQYF. In DNA form, the CDR3 reads TGTGCCAGCAGTGTGTCCGGGGCGAGCGACATTCAGTACTTC. Based on the CDR3 plus reference TRBV2 and TRBJ2-4, the full variable domain is EPEVTQTPSHQVTQMGQEVILRCVPISNHLYFYWYRQILGQKVEFLVSFYNNEISEKSEIFDDQFSVERPDGSNFTLKIRSTKLEDSAMYFCASSVSGASDIQYFGAGTRLSVL.

Points on this clone: Other DNA sequences in this sample translate to the same CDR3. The rearrangement uses TRBV7-2 and TRBJ2-7, with D hard to call. Per the germline V gene, CDR1 is SGHTA and CDR2 is FQGNSA. The germline V and J ends were trimmed by 5 bases and 0 bases, with 5 bases remaining between them. The CDR3 runs to 12 residues. Here the CDR3 DNA reads TGTGCCAGCAGCCTGAGCTCCTACGAGCAGTACTTC. It is translated as CASSLSSYEQYF.

V gene TRBV7-2 combines with J gene TRBJ2-5, with D possibly TRBD2 on 6 matching bases. Trimming took off 5 bases at V and 4 bases at J, with 17 bases between the two ends. The CDR3 spans 15 residues. CDR1 and CDR2 from the germline V gene are SGHTA and FQGNSA. The CDR3 loop is CASSTGPRGGETQYF. The CDR3 DNA is TGTGCCAGCAGCACTGGACCAAGGGGAGGAGAGACCCAGTACTTC. The whole variable domain, filled in from reference TRBV7-2 and TRBJ2-5, reads GAGVSQSPSNKVTEKGKDVELRCDPISGHTALYWYRQSLGQGLEFLIYFQGNSAPDKSGLPSDRFSAERTGGSVSTLTIQRTQQEDSAVYLCASSTGPRGGETQYFGPGTRLLVL.

This rearrangement joins TRBV6-5 to TRBJ2-1; TRBD2 matches at 10 bases. This CDR3 is built from 14 residues. CDR1 is MNHEY and CDR2 is SVGAGI in the germline V gene. J lost 9 bases, V lost 6 bases, and 8 bases had no gene match. CDR3 in amino acids: CASRGAGGVGEQFF. CDR3 DNA: TGTGCCAGCAGAGGAGCGGGGGGGGTCGGTGAGCAGTTCTTC.

The rearrangement uses TRBV6-1 and TRBJ1-6; D may be TRBD1 (5 bases). This CDR3 has 15 amino acids. Trimming cost V 3 bases and J 10 bases, with 16 bases left between them. Per germline, CDR1 MNHNS and CDR2 SASEGT. The CDR3 nucleotides are TGTGCCAGCAGTGAGGGGGGGTTGGGAGGATCACCCCTCCACTTT. Translated, it gives CASSEGGLGGSPLHF.

V and J are TRBV27 and TRBJ1-2, with 9 bases fitting TRBD1. J lost 4 bases, V lost 10 bases, and 22 bases had no gene match. The germline V gene encodes CDR1 MNHEY and CDR2 SMNVEV (reference sequence). The CDR3 loop spans 18 amino acids. The CDR3: CATRTGTGKIRRGYGYTF. The CDR3 nucleotides are TGTGCCACCAGGACCGGGACAGGGAAGATAAGGCGGGGCTATGGCTACACCTTC.

This chain links TRBV27 with TRBJ2-2; TRBD1 matches 10 bases. Germline V gene lookup returns CDR1 MNHEY and CDR2 SMNVEV (reference sequence). The V segment lost 5 bases and the J segment 3 bases; nucleotides outside the gene matches: 9. This CDR3 spans 17 amino acids. CDR3 sequence: CASSADRGLVDTGELFF. The CDR3 DNA sequence: TGTGCCAGCAGTGCCGACAGGGGGCTGGTCGACACCGGGGAGCTGTTTTTT.

This CDR3 reads CASLRAASYGYTF. CDR3 bases: TGTGCCAGCTTACGTGCGGCGTCCTATGGCTACACCTTC. The chain uses TRBV6-1 and TRBJ1-2; no reliable D call. This CDR3 region has 13 residues. Germline lookup yields CDR1 MNHNS and CDR2 SASEGT. Trimming left V 8 bases short and J 4 bases short, with 14 bases between.

The chain employs TRBV5-1 and TRBJ1-5; the D is unclear. Trimming cost V 0 bases and J 2 bases, with 6 bases left between them. The germline CDR1 and CDR2 sequences are SGHRS and YFSETQ. There are 14 residues in the CDR3. The CDR3: CASSLDVGNQPQHF. CDR3 nucleotides: TGCGCCAGCAGCTTGGATGTGGGCAATCAGCCCCAGCATTTT.

This clone was detected once. The chain recombines TRBV7-2 with TRBJ2-3, with 13 bases lining up with TRBD2. Trimming removed 7 bases from V and 4 bases from J; junction bases left unmatched: 5. This CDR3 has 15 amino acids. Germline loops: CDR1 SGHTA, CDR2 FQGNSA. Written as DNA, the CDR3 is TGTGCCAGCAACCCAGGACTAGCGGGAGCAGATACGCAGTATTTT. Translating it yields CASNPGLAGADTQYF.

The V and J genes are TRBV7-2 and TRBJ2-2; TRBD2 matches at 11 bases. The CDR3 sequence is 16 residues long. Germline-derived CDR1 and CDR2 are SGHTA and FQGNSA. V dropped 5 bases and J dropped 7; count of bases not matched to a gene: 9. The CDR3 sequence is CASSATSGSPLGELFF. The CDR3 DNA reads TGTGCCAGCAGCGCCACTAGCGGGAGTCCCCTCGGGGAGCTGTTTTTT.

This clone has a single count. The J gene is TRBJ2-3, the V gene TRBV29-1; 10 positions match TRBD1. Germline CDR1 and CDR2: SQVTM and ANQGSEA. The junction had 5 bases not matched to a gene; V was cut back by 8 bases and J by 3 bases. The CDR3 extends over 13 amino acids. Here the CDR3 DNA reads TGCAGCCTGGACAGGGGGTCAACAGATACGCAGTATTTT. Translating it yields CSLDRGSTDTQYF.

The V gene is TRBV7-9, the J gene TRBJ2-7; 7 nucleotides line up with TRBD1. The V gene's germline CDR1 is SEHNR and CDR2 FQNEAQ (reference sequence). The CDR3 has 14 residues. Germline trimming cut 2 bases from V and 3 bases from J; bases unmatched to any gene: 4. Written as DNA, the CDR3 is TGTGCCAGCAGCTTACAGGGGGATGGCTACGAGCAGTACTTC. It yields the protein CASSLQGDGYEQYF.

The chain is built from TRBV18 and TRBJ2-1, with D hard to call. CDR3 length: 12 residues. The germline V gene encodes CDR1 KGHSH and CDR2 LQKENI. V lost 4 bases to trimming and J lost 4 bases, with 5 bases between them. DNA of the CDR3: TGTGCCAGCTCACTTCCGTACAATGAGCAGTTCTTC. This codes for CASSLPYNEQFF.

The chain uses TRBV6-6 and TRBJ1-1; no clear D gene. The germline V gene encodes CDR1 MNHNY and CDR2 SVGAGI (reference sequence). V gave up 7 bases and J gave up 0 bases, with 15 bases separating them. The CDR3 length is 15 residues. The CDR3: CASNSPVTMNTEAFF. The CDR3 nucleotides read TGTGCCAGCAATTCCCCAGTGACCATGAACACTGAAGCTTTCTTT.

V gene TRBV11-3 combines with J gene TRBJ2-2; D ambiguous. The CDR3 extends over 15 amino acids. V lost 0 bases and J 1 base, leaving 6 bases between the germline ends. Looked up from germline, CDR1 is SGHNT and CDR2 is YENEEA. DNA for the CDR3: TGTGCCAGCAGCTTAGATAATCTGAACACCGGGGAGCTGTTTTTT. Amino acids: CASSLDNLNTGELFF.

This chain uses TRBV7-2 with TRBJ2-1; 8 nucleotides line up with TRBD2. After removal of 5 bases from V and 7 bases from J, the junction contained 13 bases not matched to a gene. The CDR3 length is 16 residues. Per the germline V gene, CDR1 is SGHTA and CDR2 is FQGNSA. CDR3 in DNA: TGTGCCAGCAGCCAAGGAGGGGCGGGAGGTGTAAATGAGCAGTTCTTC. Its translation: CASSQGGAGGVNEQFF.

The chain recombines TRBV5-1 with TRBJ2-5; 13 bases match TRBD2. CDR3 size: 17 residues. The V and J ends lost 3 bases and 4 bases, in that order; junction bases with no gene match: 9. Germline CDR1 and CDR2: SGHRS and YFSETQ. The CDR3 reads CASSSSLAGGFAETQYF. In nucleotides, the CDR3 is TGCGCCAGCAGCTCGTCACTAGCGGGAGGGTTTGCAGAGACCCAGTACTTC.

This clone showed up just once. This chain links TRBV7-2 with TRBJ2-7, with 9 bases lining up with TRBD1. The CDR3 is made up of 15 amino acids. Germline V gene lookup returns CDR1 SGHTA and CDR2 FQGNSA. Trimming cost V 0 bases and J 2 bases; bases outside gene matches: 2. The CDR3 reads CASSLARDRAYEQYF. The CDR3 DNA is TGTGCCAGCAGCTTAGCGCGGGACAGGGCCTACGAGCAGTACTTC. Complete variable domain (other parts from reference TRBV7-2 and TRBJ2-7): GAGVSQSPSNKVTEKGKDVELRCDPISGHTALYWYRQSLGQGLEFLIYFQGNSAPDKSGLPSDRFSAERTGGSVSTLTIQRTQQEDSAVYLCASSLARDRAYEQYFGPGTRLTVT.

The V and J genes are TRBV5-5 and TRBJ1-2; D is unresolved. Trimming left V 0 bases short and J 7 bases short, with 10 bases between. CDR1 SGHKS and CDR2 YYEKEE come from the germline V gene (reference sequence). The CDR3 is 13 residues long. The CDR3 DNA is TGTGCCAGCAGCTTGGTGGCCGACGGTGGCTACACCTTC. Its protein is CASSLVADGGYTF.

Concerning this clone: The sample contains more than one DNA sequence encoding this CDR3. V and J are TRBV18 and TRBJ2-7; 8 bases match TRBD1. Germline V gene sequence: CDR1 KGHSH, CDR2 LQKENI. Trimming took 5 bases from V and 1 from J; bases not matched to a gene: 1. The CDR3 has 13 residues. The CDR3 nucleotides read TGTGCCAGCTCAAGGACAGGGTCCTACGAGCAGTACTTC. Encoded protein: CASSRTGSYEQYF.

This chain links TRBV5-1 with TRBJ2-1, with D tentatively TRBD1 or TRBD2 (5 bases each). The CDR3 is made up of 14 amino acids. V lost 0 bases to trimming and J lost 4 bases, with 8 bases between them. CDR1 SGHRS and CDR2 YFSETQ come from the germline V gene. CDR3 in DNA: TGCGCCAGCAGCTTGGGGGACGGTTACAATGAGCAGTTCTTC. The encoded protein is CASSLGDGYNEQFF.

The chain employs TRBV27 and TRBJ2-2; D is unresolved. Germline loops: CDR1 MNHEY, CDR2 SMNVEV (reference sequence). V was pared by 2 bases and J by 5 bases, with 6 bases between. CDR3 length: 13 residues. The CDR3 DNA reads TGTGCCAGCAGTTTAGGGCGAACCGGGGAGCTGTTTTTT. It encodes CASSLGRTGELFF.